The present T cell receptor beta chain was sequenced within a study of blood T cell repertoires in COVID-19. The data were produced by immunoSEQ multiplex PCR, yet TCRdb's version contains in-frame clones alone and is incomplete. This table has approximately 210,000 clones, almost 90% appearing once. This clone was seen once. J was trimmed by 7 bases and V by 2 bases; bases with no gene match: 16. Germline CDR1 is SGHTA and CDR2 is FQGNSA. This CDR3 spans 19 amino acids. Sequencing was done on a sample of PBMCs or T cells enriched from blood (not recorded which). The TCR was taken from a woman between 45 and 65 years old with acute COVID-19. V and J are TRBV7-2 and TRBJ2-1, with 11 bases fitting TRBD2. The CDR3 region has the DNA TGTGCCAGCAGCTTACAGAGTAGCGGGAGGGCCGCGCGTGAGAATGAGCAGTTCTTC. Translating gives CASSLQSSGRAARENEQFF.